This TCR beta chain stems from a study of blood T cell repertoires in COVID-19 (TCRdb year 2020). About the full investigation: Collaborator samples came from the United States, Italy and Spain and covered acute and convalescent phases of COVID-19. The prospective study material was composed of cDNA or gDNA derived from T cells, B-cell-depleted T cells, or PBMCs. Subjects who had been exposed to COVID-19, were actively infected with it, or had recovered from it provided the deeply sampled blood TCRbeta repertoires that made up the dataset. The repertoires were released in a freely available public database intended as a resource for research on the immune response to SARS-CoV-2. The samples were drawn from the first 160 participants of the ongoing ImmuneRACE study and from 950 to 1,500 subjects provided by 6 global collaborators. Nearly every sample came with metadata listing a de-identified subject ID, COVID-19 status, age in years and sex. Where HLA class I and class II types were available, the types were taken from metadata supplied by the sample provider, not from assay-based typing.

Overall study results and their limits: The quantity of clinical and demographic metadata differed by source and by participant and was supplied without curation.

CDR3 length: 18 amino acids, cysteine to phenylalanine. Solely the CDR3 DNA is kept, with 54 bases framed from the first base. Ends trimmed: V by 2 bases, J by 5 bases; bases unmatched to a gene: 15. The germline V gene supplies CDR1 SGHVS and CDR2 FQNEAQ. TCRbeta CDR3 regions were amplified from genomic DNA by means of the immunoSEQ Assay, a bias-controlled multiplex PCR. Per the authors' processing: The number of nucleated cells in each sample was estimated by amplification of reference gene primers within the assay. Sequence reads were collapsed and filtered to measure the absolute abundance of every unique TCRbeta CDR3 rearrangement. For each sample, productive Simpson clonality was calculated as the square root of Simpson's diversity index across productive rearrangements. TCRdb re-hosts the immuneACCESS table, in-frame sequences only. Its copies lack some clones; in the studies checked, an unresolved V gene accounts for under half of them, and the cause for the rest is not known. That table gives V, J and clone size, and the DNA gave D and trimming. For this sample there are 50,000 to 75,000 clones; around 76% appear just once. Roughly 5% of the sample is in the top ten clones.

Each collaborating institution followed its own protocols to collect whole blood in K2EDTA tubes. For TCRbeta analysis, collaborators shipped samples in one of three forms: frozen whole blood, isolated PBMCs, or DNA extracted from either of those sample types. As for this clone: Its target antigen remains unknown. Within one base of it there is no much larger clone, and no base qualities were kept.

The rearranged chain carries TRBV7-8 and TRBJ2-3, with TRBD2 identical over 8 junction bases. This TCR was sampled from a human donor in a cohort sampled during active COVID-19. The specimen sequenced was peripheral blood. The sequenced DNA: TGTGCCAGCAGCTTATATTCGTCCGCTGAAGCGGGGGTAGATACGCAGTATTTT. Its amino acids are CASSLYSSAEAGVDTQYF. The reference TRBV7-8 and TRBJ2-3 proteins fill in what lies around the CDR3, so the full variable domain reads GAGVSQSPRYKVAKRGQDVALRCDPISGHVSLFWYQQALGQGPEFLTYFQNEAQLDKSGLPSDRFFAERPEGSVSTLKIQRTQQEDSAVYLCASSLYSSAEAGVDTQYFGPGTRLTVL.